Here is one T cell receptor (beta chain) with its context. These data are taken from a study of blood T cell repertoires in COVID-19. Overall study: Collection of acute and convalescent COVID-19 samples took place in the United States, Italy and Spain. In each case, the material was cDNA or gDNA derived from T cells, B-cell-depleted T cells, or PBMCs.

This CDR3 spans 15 amino acids. Germline lookup yields CDR1 SGHKS and CDR2 YYEKEE (reference sequence). Trimming stripped 0 bases from V and 7 bases from J, with 16 bases between. Under the authors' procedure: The authors estimated nucleated cell counts from reference gene primer amplification. Sequencing was performed with immunoSEQ multiplex PCR; in TCRdb, only in-frame clones are kept and a portion is missing. From that table come the V and J calls and clone size; the DNA was used to work out D and trimming. Of fewer than 80,000 clones listed, around nine tenths were seen once; the top ten hold 20% to 25%.

This chain links TRBV5-5 with TRBJ1-2; D perhaps matches TRBD1 (5 bases). The TCR was taken from a woman aged 45 to 65 with active or convalescent COVID-19. Source material: peripheral blood. The CDR3 is CASSLDDWAGSGYTF. The DNA for the CDR3 is TGTGCCAGCAGCTTGGACGATTGGGCAGGGTCTGGCTACACCTTC.